The 2 T cell receptor beta chains presented below share a single source sample, sequenced in a study of immune cell composition in non-small cell lung cancer. Using immunoSEQ multiplex PCR, the repertoire was profiled, and TCRdb retains in-frame clones only, with some absent. The sample shows some 2,700 clones, roughly 87% of them seen only once. Sequenced material: lung tumor tissue. These receptors originate from a human donor with non-small cell lung cancer.

The gene calls are TRBV10-3 and TRBJ1-2, with TRBD1 as a possible D gene (5 bases). The CDR3 is made up of 14 amino acids. Germline-derived CDR1 and CDR2 are ENHRY and SYGVKD. Trimming left V 2 bases short and J 5 bases short, with 12 bases between. This chain's CDR3 is CAISEQGSKYGYTF. The CDR3 DNA sequence: TGTGCCATCAGTGAGCAGGGTTCCAAATATGGCTACACCTTC.

This clone was detected a few times. The chain has TRBV14 and TRBJ2-6, with 7 bases identical to TRBD1. The CDR3 loop spans 21 amino acids. Trimming at V came to 0 bases and at J to 1 base, leaving 15 bases not matched to a gene. Germline CDR1 reads SGHDN; CDR2 reads FVKESK. The CDR3 bases are TGTGCCAGCAGCCAAGATCAAAGGTGGACAGGCCTAGATTCTGGGGCCAACGTCCTGACTTTC. This translates into CASSQDQRWTGLDSGANVLTF.